This T cell receptor beta chain was recovered during a study of blood T cell repertoires in COVID-19. About the study: T cells, B-cell-depleted T cells, or PBMCs supplied cDNA or gDNA.

This clone has only one observation. With V trimmed by 10 bases and J by 10 bases, 3 bases remained unmatched. The CDR3 is 11 residues long. CDR1 MNHEY and CDR2 SVGAGI come from the germline V gene. In the original workflow: Estimation of nucleated cell counts relied on the amplification of reference gene primers. Clones were read by immunoSEQ multiplex PCR, and TCRdb kept only the in-frame ones, dropping some. That table supplies the V and J calls and clone size; D and trimming were determined from the DNA. The table includes about 190,000 clones, around nine tenths detected once. The sequenced material came from peripheral blood. This clonotype originated in a man aged 35-49 years with acute or convalescent COVID-19. This chain uses TRBV6-5 with TRBJ1-6; 8 bases map to TRBD1. The CDR3 is CATGQGSPLHF. The CDR3 DNA sequence: TGTGCCACCGGACAGGGCTCACCCCTCCACTTT.